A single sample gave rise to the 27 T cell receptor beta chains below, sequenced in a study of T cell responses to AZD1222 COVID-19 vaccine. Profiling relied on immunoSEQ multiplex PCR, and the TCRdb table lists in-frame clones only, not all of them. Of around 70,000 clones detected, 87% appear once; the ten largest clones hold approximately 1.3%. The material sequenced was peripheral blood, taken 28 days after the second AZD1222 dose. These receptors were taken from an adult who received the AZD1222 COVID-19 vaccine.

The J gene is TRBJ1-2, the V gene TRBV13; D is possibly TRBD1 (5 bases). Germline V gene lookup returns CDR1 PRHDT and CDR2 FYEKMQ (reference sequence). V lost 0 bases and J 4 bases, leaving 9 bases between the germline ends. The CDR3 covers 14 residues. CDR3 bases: TGTGCCAGCAGCTTAGGAGGGGCGGGCTATGGCTACACCTTC. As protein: CASSLGGAGYGYTF.

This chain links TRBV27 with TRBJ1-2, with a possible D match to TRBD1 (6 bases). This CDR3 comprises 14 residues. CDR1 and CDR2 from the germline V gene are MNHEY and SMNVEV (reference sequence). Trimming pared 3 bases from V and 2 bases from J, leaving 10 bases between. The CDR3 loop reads CASSLYRENYGYTF. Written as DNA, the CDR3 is TGTGCCAGCAGTTTGTACAGGGAGAACTATGGCTACACCTTC.

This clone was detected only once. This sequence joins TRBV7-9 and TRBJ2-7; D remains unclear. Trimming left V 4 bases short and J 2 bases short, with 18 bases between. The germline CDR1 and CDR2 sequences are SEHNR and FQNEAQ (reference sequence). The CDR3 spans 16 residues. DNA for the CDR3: TGTGCCAGCAGCTCCCCTGACGGTATACTAACCTACGAGCAGTACTTC. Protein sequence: CASSSPDGILTYEQYF.

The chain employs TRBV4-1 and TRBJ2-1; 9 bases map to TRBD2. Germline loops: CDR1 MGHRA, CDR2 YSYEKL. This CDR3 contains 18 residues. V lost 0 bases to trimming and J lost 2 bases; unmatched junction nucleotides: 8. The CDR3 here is CASSQEGASGIPYNEQFF. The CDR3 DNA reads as TGCGCCAGCAGCCAAGAAGGCGCTAGCGGGATACCCTACAATGAGCAGTTCTTC.

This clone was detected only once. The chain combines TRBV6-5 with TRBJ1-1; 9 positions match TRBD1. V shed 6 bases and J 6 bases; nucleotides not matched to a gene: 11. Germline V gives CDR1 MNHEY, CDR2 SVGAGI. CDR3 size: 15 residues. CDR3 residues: CASRNPGTGNPEAFF. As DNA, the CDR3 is TGTGCCAGCAGGAACCCCGGGACAGGGAATCCTGAAGCTTTCTTT.

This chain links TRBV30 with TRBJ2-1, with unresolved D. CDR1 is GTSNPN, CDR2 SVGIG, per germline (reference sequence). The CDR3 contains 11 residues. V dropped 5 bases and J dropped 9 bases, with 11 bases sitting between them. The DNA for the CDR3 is TGTGCCTGGGGGCCCCGCATTGAGCAGTTCTTC. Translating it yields CAWGPRIEQFF.

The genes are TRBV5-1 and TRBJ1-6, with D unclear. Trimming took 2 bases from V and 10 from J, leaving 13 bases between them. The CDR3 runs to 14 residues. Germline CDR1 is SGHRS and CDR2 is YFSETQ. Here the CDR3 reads CASSFSGGMSPLHF. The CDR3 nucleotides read TGCGCCAGCAGCTTCAGCGGTGGAATGTCACCCCTCCACTTT.

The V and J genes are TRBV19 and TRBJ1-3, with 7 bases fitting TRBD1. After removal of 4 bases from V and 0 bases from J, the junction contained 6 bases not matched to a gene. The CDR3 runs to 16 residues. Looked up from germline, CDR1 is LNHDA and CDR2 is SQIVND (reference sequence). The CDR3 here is CASSREGARSGNTIYF. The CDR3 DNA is TGTGCCAGTAGTAGGGAGGGGGCCCGCTCTGGAAACACCATATATTTT.

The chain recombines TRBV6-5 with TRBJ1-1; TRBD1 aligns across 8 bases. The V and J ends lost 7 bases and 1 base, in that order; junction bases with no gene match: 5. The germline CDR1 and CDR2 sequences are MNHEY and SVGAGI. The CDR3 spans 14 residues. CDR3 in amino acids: CASKDRVGNTEAFF. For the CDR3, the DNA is TGTGCCAGCAAGGACAGGGTGGGGAACACTGAAGCTTTCTTT.

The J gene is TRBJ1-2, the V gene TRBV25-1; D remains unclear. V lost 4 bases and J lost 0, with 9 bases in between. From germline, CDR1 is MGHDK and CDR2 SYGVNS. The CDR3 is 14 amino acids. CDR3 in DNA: TGTGCCAGCAGTGCCTCCGCTACTAACTATGGCTACACCTTC. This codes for CASSASATNYGYTF.

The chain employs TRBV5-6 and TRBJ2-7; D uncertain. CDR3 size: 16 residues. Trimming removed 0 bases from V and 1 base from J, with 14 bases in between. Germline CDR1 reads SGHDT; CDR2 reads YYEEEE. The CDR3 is CASSLGGSYFSYEQYF. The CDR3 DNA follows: TGTGCCAGCAGCTTGGGAGGATCCTACTTTTCCTACGAGCAGTACTTC.

The CDR3 DNA sequence: TGTGCCAGTAGTAGGCGGCGGGATGCCGCTGCCGAGCAGTACTTC. Protein product: CASSRRRDAAAEQYF. V is TRBV19 and J is TRBJ2-7; tentative D call: TRBD2 (6 bases). Between the trimmed V and J ends, which lost 4 bases and 6 bases, there was a span of 19 bases. This CDR3 spans 15 amino acids. Per germline, CDR1 LNHDA and CDR2 SQIVND (reference sequence).

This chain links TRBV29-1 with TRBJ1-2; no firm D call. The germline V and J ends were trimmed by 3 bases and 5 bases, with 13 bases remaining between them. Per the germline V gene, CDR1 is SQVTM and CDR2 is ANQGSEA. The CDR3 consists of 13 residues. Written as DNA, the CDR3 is TGCAGCGTTGAGTCCCTCGGCGCGTATGGCTACACCTTC. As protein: CSVESLGAYGYTF. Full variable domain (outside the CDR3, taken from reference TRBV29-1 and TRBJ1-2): SAVISQKPSRDICQRGTSLTIQCQVDSQVTMMFWYRQQPGQSLTLIATANQGSEATYESGFVIDKFPISRPNLTFSTLTVSNMSPEDSSIYLCSVESLGAYGYTFGSGTRLTVV.

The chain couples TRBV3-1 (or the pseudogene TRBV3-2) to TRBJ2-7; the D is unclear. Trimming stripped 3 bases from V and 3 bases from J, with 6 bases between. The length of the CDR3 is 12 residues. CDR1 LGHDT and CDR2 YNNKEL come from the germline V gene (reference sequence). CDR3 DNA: TGTGCCAGCAGCCAGACCAACTACGAGCAGTACTTC. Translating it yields CASSQTNYEQYF.

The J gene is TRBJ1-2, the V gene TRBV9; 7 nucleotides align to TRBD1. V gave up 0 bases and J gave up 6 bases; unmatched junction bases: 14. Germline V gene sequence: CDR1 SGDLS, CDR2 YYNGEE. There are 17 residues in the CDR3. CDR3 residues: CASSVDSGTAEGDGYTF. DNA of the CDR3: TGTGCCAGCAGCGTAGATTCCGGGACAGCTGAGGGGGATGGCTACACCTTC.

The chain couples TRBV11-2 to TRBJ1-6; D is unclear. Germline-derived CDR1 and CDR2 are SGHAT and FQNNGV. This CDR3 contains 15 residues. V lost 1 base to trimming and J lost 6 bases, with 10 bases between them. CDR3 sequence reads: CASSLAQNSNSPLHF. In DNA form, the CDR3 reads TGTGCCAGCAGCTTAGCACAGAACTCTAATTCACCCCTCCACTTT.

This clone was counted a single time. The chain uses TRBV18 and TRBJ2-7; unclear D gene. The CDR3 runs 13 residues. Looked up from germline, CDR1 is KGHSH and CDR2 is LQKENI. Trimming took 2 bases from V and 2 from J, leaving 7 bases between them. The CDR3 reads CASSPSQAYEQYF. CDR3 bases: TGTGCCAGCTCACCATCGCAGGCCTACGAGCAGTACTTC.

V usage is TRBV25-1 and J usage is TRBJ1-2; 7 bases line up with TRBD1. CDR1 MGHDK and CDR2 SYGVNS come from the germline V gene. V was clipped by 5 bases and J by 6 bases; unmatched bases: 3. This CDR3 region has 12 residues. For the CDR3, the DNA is TGTGCCAGCAGTAGACAGGGACATGGCTACACCTTC. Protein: CASSRQGHGYTF.

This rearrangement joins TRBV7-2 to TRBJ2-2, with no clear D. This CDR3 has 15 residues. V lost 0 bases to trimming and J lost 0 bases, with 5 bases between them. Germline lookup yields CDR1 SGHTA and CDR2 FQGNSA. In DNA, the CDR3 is TGTGCCAGCAGCTTAGCTATAGCGAACACCGGGGAGCTGTTTTTT. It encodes CASSLAIANTGELFF.

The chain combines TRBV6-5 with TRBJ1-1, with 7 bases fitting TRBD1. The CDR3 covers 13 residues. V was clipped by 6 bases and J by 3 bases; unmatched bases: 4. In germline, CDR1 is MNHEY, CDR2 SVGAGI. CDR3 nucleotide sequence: TGTGCCAGCAGAACAGGGGTGGACACTGAAGCTTTCTTT. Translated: CASRTGVDTEAFF.

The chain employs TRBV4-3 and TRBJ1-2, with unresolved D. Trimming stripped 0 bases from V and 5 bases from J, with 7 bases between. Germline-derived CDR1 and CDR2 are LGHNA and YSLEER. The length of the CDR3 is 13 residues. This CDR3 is CASSQERDYGYTF. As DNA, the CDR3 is TGCGCCAGCAGCCAAGAAAGGGATTATGGCTACACCTTC.

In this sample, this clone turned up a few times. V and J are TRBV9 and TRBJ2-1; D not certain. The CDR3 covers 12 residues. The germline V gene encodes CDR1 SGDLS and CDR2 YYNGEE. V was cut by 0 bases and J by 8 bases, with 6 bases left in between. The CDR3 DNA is TGTGCCAGCAGCGTAGACGAATATGAGCAGTTCTTC. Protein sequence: CASSVDEYEQFF. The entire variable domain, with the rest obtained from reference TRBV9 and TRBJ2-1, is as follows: DSGVTQTPKHLITATGQRVTLRCSPRSGDLSVYWYQQSLDQGLQFLIQYYNGEERAKGNILERFSAQQFPDLHSELNLSSLELGDSALYFCASSVDEYEQFFGPGTRLTVL.

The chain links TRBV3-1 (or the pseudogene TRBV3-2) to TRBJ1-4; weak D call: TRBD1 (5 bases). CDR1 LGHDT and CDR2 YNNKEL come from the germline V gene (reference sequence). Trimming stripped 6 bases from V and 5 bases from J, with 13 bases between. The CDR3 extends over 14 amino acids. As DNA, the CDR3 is TGTGCCAGCAGACCCGGGGGAGTCAATGAAAAACTGTTTTTT. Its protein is CASRPGGVNEKLFF.

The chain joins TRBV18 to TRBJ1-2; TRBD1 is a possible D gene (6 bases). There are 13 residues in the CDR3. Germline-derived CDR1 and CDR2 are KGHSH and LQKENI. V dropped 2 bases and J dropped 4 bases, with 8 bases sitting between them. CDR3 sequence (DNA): TGTGCCAGCTCACCAAAACAGGGCTATGGCTACACCTTC. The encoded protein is CASSPKQGYGYTF.

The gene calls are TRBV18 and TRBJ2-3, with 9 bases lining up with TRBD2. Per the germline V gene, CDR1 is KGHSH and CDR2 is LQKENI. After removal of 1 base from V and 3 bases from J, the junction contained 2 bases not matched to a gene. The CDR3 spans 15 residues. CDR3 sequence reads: CASSPRGRGTDTQYF. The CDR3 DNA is TGTGCCAGCTCACCACGCGGGAGGGGTACAGATACGCAGTATTTT.

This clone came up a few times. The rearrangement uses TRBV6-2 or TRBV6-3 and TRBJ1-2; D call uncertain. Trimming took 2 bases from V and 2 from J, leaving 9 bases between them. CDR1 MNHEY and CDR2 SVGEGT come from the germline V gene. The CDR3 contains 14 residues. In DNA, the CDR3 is TGTGCCAGCAGTTACGATAATTACAACTATGGCTACACCTTC. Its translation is CASSYDNYNYGYTF.

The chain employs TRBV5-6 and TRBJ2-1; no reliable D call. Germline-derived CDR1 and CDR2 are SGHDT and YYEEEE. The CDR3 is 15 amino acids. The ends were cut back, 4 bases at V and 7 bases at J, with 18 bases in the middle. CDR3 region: CASSPRYKRANEQFF. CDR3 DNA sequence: TGTGCCAGCAGCCCCCGTTACAAAAGGGCGAATGAGCAGTTCTTC.